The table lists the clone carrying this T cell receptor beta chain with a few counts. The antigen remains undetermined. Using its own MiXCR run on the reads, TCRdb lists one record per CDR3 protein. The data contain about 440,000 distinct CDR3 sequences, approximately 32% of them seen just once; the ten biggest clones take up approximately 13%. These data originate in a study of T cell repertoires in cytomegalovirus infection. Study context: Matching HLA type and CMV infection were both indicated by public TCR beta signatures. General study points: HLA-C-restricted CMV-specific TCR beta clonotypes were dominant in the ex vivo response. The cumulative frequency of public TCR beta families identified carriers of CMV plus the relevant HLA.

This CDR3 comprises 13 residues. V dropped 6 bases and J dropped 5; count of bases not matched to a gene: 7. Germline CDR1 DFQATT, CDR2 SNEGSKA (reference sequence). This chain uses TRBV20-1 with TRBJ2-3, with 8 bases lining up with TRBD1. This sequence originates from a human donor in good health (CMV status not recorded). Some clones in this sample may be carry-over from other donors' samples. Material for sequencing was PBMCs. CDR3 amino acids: CSASGQGEDTQYF. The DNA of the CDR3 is TGCAGTGCCTCCGGACAGGGCGAAGATACGCAGTATTTT.